A selection of T cell receptor beta chains follows, all from one sample in a study of T cell repertoires in cytomegalovirus infection. Via MiXCR, TCRdb re-called the reads, giving one row per CDR3 protein. Of about 230,000 distinct CDR3 sequences in the sample, roughly 23% were seen once. The source material was CD8+ T cells from PBMCs. The receptors were sampled from a human donor in good health (CMV status not recorded). Some clones in this sample may be carry-over from other donors' samples. Both conserved end residues are part of each CDR3. Fields, in order: V gene, J gene, D gene, clone size, CDR3 DNA, CDR3 protein. A D gene is named only where the DNA matches it firmly. The size of a clone is reported for some rows only, either as once, few or many, or as a class for expanded clones.

V gene: TRBV7-2
J gene: TRBJ1-2
D gene: -
clone size: few
CDR3 DNA: TGTGCCAGCAGCTCCGCTCTAGGGGGGGGTAATGGCTACACCTTC
CDR3 protein: CASSSALGGGNGYTF

V gene: TRBV25-1
J gene: TRBJ2-7
D gene: TRBD1
clone size: few
CDR3 DNA: TGTGCCAGCAGTGAATTCGGACAGGGGGGTATGGGGGAGCAGTACTTC
CDR3 protein: CASSEFGQGGMGEQYF

V gene: TRBV29-1
J gene: TRBJ2-2
D gene: -
clone size: -
CDR3 DNA: TGCAGCGTTGAAGATCCGTCCGGGACCCACACCGGGGAGCTGTTTTTT
CDR3 protein: CSVEDPSGTHTGELFF

V gene: TRBV27
J gene: TRBJ2-1
D gene: -
clone size: few
CDR3 DNA: TGTGCCAGCAGTTACTCCCGGGTCAGGGCCGATGAGCAGTTCTTC
CDR3 protein: CASSYSRVRADEQFF

V gene: TRBV7-9
J gene: TRBJ1-1
D gene: -
clone size: -
CDR3 DNA: TGTGCCAGCAGCTTAGACGGCCGGTGGGCTTTCTTT
CDR3 protein: CASSLDGRWAFF

V gene: TRBV20-1
J gene: TRBJ2-3
D gene: TRBD2
clone size: -
CDR3 DNA: TGCAGTGCTACTCGACTAGCGGGGGGGGGCACAGATACGCAGTATTTT
CDR3 protein: CSATRLAGGGTDTQYF

V gene: TRBV29-1
J gene: TRBJ2-3
D gene: -
clone size: -
CDR3 DNA: TGCAGCGTTGAGGACACCACAGATACGCAGTATTTT
CDR3 protein: CSVEDTTDTQYF

V gene: TRBV7-6
J gene: TRBJ1-5
D gene: -
clone size: -
CDR3 DNA: TGTGCCAGCAGCCCAATGGGCGGCTCTTCGCCCCAGCATTTT
CDR3 protein: CASSPMGGSSPQHF

V gene: TRBV7-7
J gene: TRBJ2-1
D gene: TRBD2
clone size: -
CDR3 DNA: TGTGCCAGCAGCCTAGCGGGGGAACACAATGAGCAGTTCTTC
CDR3 protein: CASSLAGEHNEQFF

V gene: TRBV25-1
J gene: TRBJ2-3
D gene: TRBD1
clone size: few
CDR3 DNA: TGTGCCAGCACACAGGGGGATACGCAGTATTTT
CDR3 protein: CASTQGDTQYF

V gene: TRBV28
J gene: TRBJ1-1
D gene: -
clone size: many
CDR3 DNA: TGTGCCAGCAGCCCTTCGGGGAACACTGAAGCTTTCTTT
CDR3 protein: CASSPSGNTEAFF

V gene: TRBV20-1
J gene: TRBJ2-1
D gene: TRBD1
clone size: -
CDR3 DNA: TGCAGTGCTAGAGATCAAACAGGGGGCTATGAGCAGTTCTTC
CDR3 protein: CSARDQTGGYEQFF

V gene: TRBV7-2
J gene: TRBJ1-1
D gene: -
clone size: few
CDR3 DNA: TGTGCCAGCAGCTATATACTTGGGAACACTGAAGCTTTCTTT
CDR3 protein: CASSYILGNTEAFF

V gene: TRBV7-9
J gene: TRBJ1-5
D gene: -
clone size: few
CDR3 DNA: TGTGCCAGCAGCTTTGGGGGGTTCCAGCCCCAGCATTTT
CDR3 protein: CASSFGGFQPQHF

V gene: TRBV7-9
J gene: TRBJ2-1
D gene: TRBD1
clone size: many
CDR3 DNA: TGTGCCAGCAGCTTGACAGGGTTTTACAATGAGCAGTTCTTC
CDR3 protein: CASSLTGFYNEQFF

V gene: TRBV28
J gene: TRBJ2-3
D gene: -
clone size: -
CDR3 DNA: TGTGCCAGCAGTTATAACGGGGCCCAGGGAGATACGCAGTATTTT
CDR3 protein: CASSYNGAQGDTQYF

V gene: TRBV7-8
J gene: TRBJ2-1
D gene: TRBD1
clone size: many
CDR3 DNA: TGTGCCAGCAGCCCAAGTGGGACAGGGCGTTTGAATGAGCAGTTCTTC
CDR3 protein: CASSPSGTGRLNEQFF

V gene: TRBV7-2
J gene: TRBJ1-2
D gene: -
clone size: -
CDR3 DNA: TGTGCCAGCAGCTTATTAACAGACCCTTCGGGTGGCTACACCTTC
CDR3 protein: CASSLLTDPSGGYTF

V gene: TRBV7-6
J gene: TRBJ1-1
D gene: -
clone size: many
CDR3 DNA: TGTGCCAGCAGCTCCCTCGGGAACACTGAAGCTTTCTTT
CDR3 protein: CASSSLGNTEAFF

V gene: TRBV7-8
J gene: TRBJ1-6
D gene: -
clone size: many
CDR3 DNA: TGTGCCAGCAGCTTGGAGGATTCACCCCTCCACTTT
CDR3 protein: CASSLEDSPLHF

V gene: TRBV7-6
J gene: TRBJ2-1
D gene: TRBD2
clone size: many
CDR3 DNA: TGTGCCAGCAGCTTAGCCCTGACTAGCGGGGGGGGCTATGAGCAGTTCTTC
CDR3 protein: CASSLALTSGGGYEQFF

V gene: TRBV19
J gene: TRBJ2-1
D gene: -
clone size: -
CDR3 DNA: TGTGCCAGTAGTATGGTTACAGAGCAGTTCTTC
CDR3 protein: CASSMVTEQFF

V gene: TRBV12-3/TRBV12-4
J gene: TRBJ2-5
D gene: -
clone size: -
CDR3 DNA: TGTGCCAGCAGCACCGAGAGGGAGACCCAGTACTTC
CDR3 protein: CASSTERETQYF

V gene: TRBV7-9
J gene: TRBJ2-3
D gene: -
clone size: few
CDR3 DNA: TGTGCCAGTACGGGGGGCAGCACAGATACGCAGTATTTT
CDR3 protein: CASTGGSTDTQYF

V gene: TRBV7-9
J gene: TRBJ1-1
D gene: TRBD1
clone size: -
CDR3 DNA: TGTGCCAGCAGCAACCGGGACAGGGCCACTGAAGCTTTCTTT
CDR3 protein: CASSNRDRATEAFF

V gene: TRBV7-6
J gene: TRBJ2-1
D gene: -
clone size: -
CDR3 DNA: TGTGCCAGCAGCTCCCCGGGCAGGGAGCAGTTCTTC
CDR3 protein: CASSSPGREQFF

V gene: TRBV11-2
J gene: TRBJ2-3
D gene: TRBD1
clone size: many
CDR3 DNA: TGTGCCAGCAGCTTAGATGGGACAGCCATGTGGGATACGCAGTATTTT
CDR3 protein: CASSLDGTAMWDTQYF

V gene: TRBV29-1
J gene: TRBJ2-7
D gene: TRBD1
clone size: few
CDR3 DNA: TGCAGCGGGAGGACAGGGGTTAACGAGCAGTACTTC
CDR3 protein: CSGRTGVNEQYF

V gene: TRBV4-1
J gene: TRBJ1-2
D gene: TRBD1
clone size: few
CDR3 DNA: TGCGCCAGCAGCCCCGCAGGGGGAAGCTACACCTTC
CDR3 protein: CASSPAGGSYTF

V gene: TRBV23-1
J gene: TRBJ1-5
D gene: -
clone size: -
CDR3 DNA: TGCGCCAGCAATCCGGGTCCTTTATACCATCAGCCCCAGCATTTT
CDR3 protein: CASNPGPLYHQPQHF

V gene: TRBV5-4
J gene: TRBJ1-2
D gene: TRBD1
clone size: few
CDR3 DNA: TGTGCCAGCAGCTTTCAGGGGGGCAATGGCTACACCTTC
CDR3 protein: CASSFQGGNGYTF

V gene: TRBV12-3/TRBV12-4
J gene: TRBJ1-1
D gene: -
clone size: many
CDR3 DNA: TGTGCCAGCAGTTCAGCCGGTTCCAACACTGAAGCTTTCTTT
CDR3 protein: CASSSAGSNTEAFF

V gene: TRBV28
J gene: TRBJ1-1
D gene: TRBD1
clone size: few
CDR3 DNA: TGTGCCAGCAGTTTTCCAAGGACAGGGCCCGCTGAAGCTTTCTTT
CDR3 protein: CASSFPRTGPAEAFF

V gene: TRBV29-1
J gene: TRBJ2-7
D gene: -
clone size: many
CDR3 DNA: TGCAGCGTTGAATTAGACGGGACTGCTTCCTACGAGCAGTACTTC
CDR3 protein: CSVELDGTASYEQYF

V gene: TRBV6-6
J gene: TRBJ1-5
D gene: -
clone size: -
CDR3 DNA: TGTGCCAGCAGTTACGAGAAGGGGAGCAATCAGCCCCAGCATTTT
CDR3 protein: CASSYEKGSNQPQHF

V gene: TRBV7-9
J gene: TRBJ2-7
D gene: TRBD2
clone size: -
CDR3 DNA: TGTGCCAGCAGCCGGTCGGGGGGGAGCTCCTACGAGCAGTACTTC
CDR3 protein: CASSRSGGSSYEQYF

V gene: TRBV6-4
J gene: TRBJ2-1
D gene: -
clone size: -
CDR3 DNA: TGTGCCAGCAGTGGCCGACATGCCAATTACAATGAGCAGTTCTTC
CDR3 protein: CASSGRHANYNEQFF

V gene: TRBV27
J gene: TRBJ2-7
D gene: TRBD1
clone size: few
CDR3 DNA: TGTGCCAGCAGCAGGACAGGGGCGCTCCCCTACGAGCAGTACTTC
CDR3 protein: CASSRTGALPYEQYF

V gene: TRBV11-3
J gene: TRBJ2-3
D gene: -
clone size: many
CDR3 DNA: TGTGCCAGCAGCCATCTATACACAGATACGCAGTATTTT
CDR3 protein: CASSHLYTDTQYF

V gene: TRBV24-1
J gene: TRBJ2-6
D gene: -
clone size: few
CDR3 DNA: TGTGCCACCAGTGACTCCGAGGCAACTGGGGCCAACGTCCTGACTTTC
CDR3 protein: CATSDSEATGANVLTF

V gene: TRBV20-1
J gene: TRBJ2-5
D gene: -
clone size: -
CDR3 DNA: TGCAGTGCTCCTCCCGGACTCCTTGCGGAGACCCAGTACTTC
CDR3 protein: CSAPPGLLAETQYF

V gene: TRBV28
J gene: TRBJ2-7
D gene: TRBD2
clone size: -
CDR3 DNA: TGTGCCAGCAGCCCGACAGCGGGGGTTTCCTACGAGCAGTACTTC
CDR3 protein: CASSPTAGVSYEQYF

V gene: TRBV6-6
J gene: TRBJ2-3
D gene: TRBD2
clone size: once
CDR3 DNA: TGTGCCAGCAGCCCTTACTGGGCGGGGGGCATCGATACGCAGTATTTT
CDR3 protein: CASSPYWAGGIDTQYF

V gene: TRBV7-2
J gene: TRBJ2-7
D gene: -
clone size: -
CDR3 DNA: TGTGCCAGCAGCTTAGCGTCAACCTACGAGCAGTACTTC
CDR3 protein: CASSLASTYEQYF

V gene: TRBV7-4
J gene: TRBJ1-2
D gene: -
clone size: -
CDR3 DNA: TGTGCCAGCAGCTTAGTCTCGGGGGCCGTTGATGGCTACACCTTC
CDR3 protein: CASSLVSGAVDGYTF

V gene: TRBV7-6
J gene: TRBJ2-5
D gene: TRBD2
clone size: many
CDR3 DNA: TGTGCCAGCAGCTCGGGGTGGGGGGGGACGGACCAAGAGACCCAGTACTTC
CDR3 protein: CASSSGWGGTDQETQYF

V gene: TRBV28
J gene: TRBJ2-3
D gene: -
clone size: -
CDR3 DNA: TGTGCCAGCAGTTTCGAGTCTTCTGACTTGCAGTATTTT
CDR3 protein: CASSFESSDLQYF

V gene: TRBV6-6
J gene: TRBJ2-3
D gene: TRBD1
clone size: -
CDR3 DNA: TGTGCCAGCAGTCCCCGGACAGGTAGCACAGATACGCAGTATTTT
CDR3 protein: CASSPRTGSTDTQYF

V gene: TRBV6-5
J gene: TRBJ1-5
D gene: TRBD1
clone size: many
CDR3 DNA: TGTGCCAGCAGTTACGGGTCAGGGGGTAGTCAGCCCCAGCATTTT
CDR3 protein: CASSYGSGGSQPQHF